Listed here is a single T cell receptor beta chain. As processed by the authors: Researchers report that nucleated cell counts were estimated from reference gene primer amplification. The repertoire was sequenced with immunoSEQ multiplex PCR; TCRdb's copy has only in-frame clones and lacks some. V, J and clone size are taken as reported in that table, and D and trimming were inferred from the DNA itself. Of about 180,000 clones in the sample, roughly nine tenths were seen once. The entry originates in a study of blood T cell repertoires in COVID-19. In germline, CDR1 is MNHEY, CDR2 SVGAGI. V gave up 0 bases and J gave up 12 bases, with 11 bases separating them. CDR3 length: 13 residues.

What was sequenced was peripheral blood. This receptor was taken from a man younger than 30 who had recovered from COVID-19. The chain joins TRBV6-5 to TRBJ1-4; D remains ambiguous. This chain's CDR3 is CASSYSRGKELFF. The CDR3 DNA sequence: TGTGCCAGCAGTTACTCGAGAGGAAAAGAACTGTTTTTT.